This T cell receptor (beta chain) originates from a study of T cell clones after liver transplantation. Study information: Liver transplant recipients had immunosuppression withdrawal attempted within 2 years. Subjects received no induction therapy and standard immunosuppression until randomization at 12-24 months post-transplant.

Clones were read by immunoSEQ multiplex PCR, and TCRdb kept only the in-frame ones, dropping some. The table shows 45,000 to 60,000 clones, with approximately 88% occurring only once. The CDR3 length is 14 residues. Germline V gene sequence: CDR1 KGHSH, CDR2 LQKENI. V lost 3 bases and J 0 bases, leaving 7 bases between the germline ends. Specimen: CD4+ T cells from blood, collected before liver transplant. The chain employs TRBV18 and TRBJ2-3; D unresolved. This TCR was recovered from a human donor who received a liver transplant. The CDR3 reads CASSPLDSTDTQYF. CDR3 coding DNA: TGTGCCAGCTCACCCTTGGACAGCACAGATACGCAGTATTTT.